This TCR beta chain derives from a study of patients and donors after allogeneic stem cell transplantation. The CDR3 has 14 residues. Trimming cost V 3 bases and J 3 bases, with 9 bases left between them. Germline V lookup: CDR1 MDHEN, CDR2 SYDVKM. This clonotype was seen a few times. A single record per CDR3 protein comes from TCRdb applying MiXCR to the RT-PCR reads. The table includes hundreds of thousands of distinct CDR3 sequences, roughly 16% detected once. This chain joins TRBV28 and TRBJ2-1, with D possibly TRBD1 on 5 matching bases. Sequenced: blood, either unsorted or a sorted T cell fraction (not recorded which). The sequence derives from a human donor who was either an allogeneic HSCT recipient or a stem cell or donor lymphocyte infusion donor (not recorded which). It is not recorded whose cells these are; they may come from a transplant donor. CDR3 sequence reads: CASSFRQGYNEQFF. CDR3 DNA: TGTGCCAGCAGTTTTCGGCAGGGCTACAATGAGCAGTTCTTC. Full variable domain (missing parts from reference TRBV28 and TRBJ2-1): DVKVTQSSRYLVKRTGEKVFLECVQDMDHENMFWYRQDPGLGLRLIYFSYDVKMKEKGDIPEGYSVSREKKERFSLILESASTNQTSMYLCASSFRQGYNEQFFGPGTRLTVL.